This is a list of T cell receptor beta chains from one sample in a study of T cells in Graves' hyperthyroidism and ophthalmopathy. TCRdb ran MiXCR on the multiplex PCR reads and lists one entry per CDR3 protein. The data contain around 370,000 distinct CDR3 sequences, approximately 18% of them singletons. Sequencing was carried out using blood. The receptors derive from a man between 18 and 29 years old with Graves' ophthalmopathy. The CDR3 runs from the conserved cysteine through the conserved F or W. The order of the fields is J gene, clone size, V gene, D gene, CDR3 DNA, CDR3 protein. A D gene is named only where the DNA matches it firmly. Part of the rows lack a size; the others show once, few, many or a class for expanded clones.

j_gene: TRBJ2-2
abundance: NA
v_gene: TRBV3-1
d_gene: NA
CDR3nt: TGTGCCAGCAGCCCCCGCTGGGACACCGGGGAGCTGTTTTTT
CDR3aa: CASSPRWDTGELFF

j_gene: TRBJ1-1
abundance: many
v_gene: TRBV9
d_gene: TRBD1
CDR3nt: TGTGCCAGCAGCTCGGGCGGGACAGGGGACACTGAAGCTTTCTTT
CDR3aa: CASSSGGTGDTEAFF

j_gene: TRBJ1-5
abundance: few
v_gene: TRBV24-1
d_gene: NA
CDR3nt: TGTGCCACCAGTGCTGGGTCTAGCAATCAGCCCCAGCATTTT
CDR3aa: CATSAGSSNQPQHF

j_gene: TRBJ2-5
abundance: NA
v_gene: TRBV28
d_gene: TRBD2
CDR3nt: TGTGCCAGCAGCGCCAGGAGACTAGCGGGAAAAGAGACCCAGTACTTC
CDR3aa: CASSARRLAGKETQYF

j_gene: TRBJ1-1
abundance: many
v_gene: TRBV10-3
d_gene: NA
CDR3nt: TGTGCCATCAGTGAGGGGGGAGGCAACACTGAAGCTTTCTTT
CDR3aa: CAISEGGGNTEAFF

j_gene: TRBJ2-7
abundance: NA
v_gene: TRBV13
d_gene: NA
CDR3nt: TGTGCCAGCAGCAGAAAACCCGGGGCCCACGAGCAGTACTTC
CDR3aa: CASSRKPGAHEQYF

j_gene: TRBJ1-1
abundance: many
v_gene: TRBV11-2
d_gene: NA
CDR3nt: TGTGCCAGCAGCCCTGACGGGGCTAGTGAAGCTTTCTTT
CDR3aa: CASSPDGASEAFF

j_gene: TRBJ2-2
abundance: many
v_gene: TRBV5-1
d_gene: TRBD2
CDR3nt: TGCGCCAGCAGCTTGGAGGCGGCGGGGGGCACCGGGGAGCTGTTTTTT
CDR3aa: CASSLEAAGGTGELFF

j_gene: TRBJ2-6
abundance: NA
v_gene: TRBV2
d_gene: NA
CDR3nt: TGTGCCAGCAGCACCGGGACGGGGGGGGCCAACGTCCTGACTTTC
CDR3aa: CASSTGTGGANVLTF

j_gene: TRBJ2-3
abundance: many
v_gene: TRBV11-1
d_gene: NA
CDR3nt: TGTGCCAGCAGCTTAGCGCTCCTTAGCACAGATACGCAGTATTTT
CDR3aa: CASSLALLSTDTQYF

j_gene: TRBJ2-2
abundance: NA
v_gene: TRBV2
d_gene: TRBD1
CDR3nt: TGTGCCAGCAGCGCCCACCGGGACAGGGGAACCGGGGAGCTGTTTTTT
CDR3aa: CASSAHRDRGTGELFF

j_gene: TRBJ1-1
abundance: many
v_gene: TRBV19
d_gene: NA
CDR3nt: TGTGCCAGTGCCCCGGGGGGGGCGGCTGAAGCTTTCTTT
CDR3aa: CASAPGGAAEAFF

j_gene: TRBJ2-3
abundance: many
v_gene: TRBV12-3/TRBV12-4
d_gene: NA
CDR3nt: TGTGCCAGCAGTTTATCAGGGCTCACAGATACGCAGTATTTT
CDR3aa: CASSLSGLTDTQYF

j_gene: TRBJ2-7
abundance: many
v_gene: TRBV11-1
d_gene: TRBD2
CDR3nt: TGTGCCAGCAGCTTCTCAGTAGCGGGGATGTACGAGCAGTACTTC
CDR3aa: CASSFSVAGMYEQYF

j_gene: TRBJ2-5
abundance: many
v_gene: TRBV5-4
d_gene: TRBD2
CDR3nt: TGTGCCAGCAGCTTGCCTAGCGGGGAAGAGACCCAGTACTTC
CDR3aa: CASSLPSGEETQYF

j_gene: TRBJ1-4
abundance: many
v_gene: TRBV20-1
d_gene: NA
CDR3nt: TGCAGTGCTAGAGGTGGTGCTGAAAAACTGTTTTTT
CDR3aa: CSARGGAEKLFF

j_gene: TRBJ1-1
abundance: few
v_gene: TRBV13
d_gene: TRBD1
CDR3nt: TGTGCCAGCAGTAAGGGACAGCCCGCCCGGGAGGCTTTCTTT
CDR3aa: CASSKGQPAREAFF

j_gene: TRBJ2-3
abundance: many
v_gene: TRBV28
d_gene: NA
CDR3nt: TGTGCCAGCAGTTTCACCTGGGGCGGAAGCACAGATACGCAGTATTTT
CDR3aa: CASSFTWGGSTDTQYF

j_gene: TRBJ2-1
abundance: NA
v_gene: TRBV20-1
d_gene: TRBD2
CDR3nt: TGCAGTGCCCTCGGGGGGGTCCCCTACAATGAGCAGTTCTTC
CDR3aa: CSALGGVPYNEQFF

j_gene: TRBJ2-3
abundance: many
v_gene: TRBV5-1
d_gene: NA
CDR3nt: TGCGCCAGCAGGACGACAGCCAGCACAGATACGCAGTATTTT
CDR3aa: CASRTTASTDTQYF

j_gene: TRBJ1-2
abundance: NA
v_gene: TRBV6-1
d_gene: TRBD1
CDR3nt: TGTGCCAGCACCCCGACAGGGGTAGGCGGCTACACCTTC
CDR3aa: CASTPTGVGGYTF

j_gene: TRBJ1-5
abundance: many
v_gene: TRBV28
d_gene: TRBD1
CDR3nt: TGTGCCAGCAGTTTATGGTACAGGGGGAATTTTCAGCCCCAGCATTTT
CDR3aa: CASSLWYRGNFQPQHF

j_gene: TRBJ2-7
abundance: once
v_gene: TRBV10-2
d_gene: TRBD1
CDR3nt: TGCGCCAGCAGTGAGACCGGGACAGGGGGCCTCGAGCAGTACTTC
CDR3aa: CASSETGTGGLEQYF

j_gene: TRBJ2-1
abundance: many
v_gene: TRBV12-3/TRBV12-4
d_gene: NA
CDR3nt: TGTGCCAGCAGTTGGACCCCCGACACAGAGCAGTTCTTC
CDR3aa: CASSWTPDTEQFF

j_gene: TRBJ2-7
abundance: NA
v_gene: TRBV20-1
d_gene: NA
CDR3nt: TGCAGTGCCGGGGCCCCGCAGAGCTACGAGCAGTACTTC
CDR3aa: CSAGAPQSYEQYF

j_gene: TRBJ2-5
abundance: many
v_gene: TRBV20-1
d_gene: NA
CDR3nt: TGCAGTGCGGCAGGGGTAGAGACCCAGTACTTC
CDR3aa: CSAAGVETQYF

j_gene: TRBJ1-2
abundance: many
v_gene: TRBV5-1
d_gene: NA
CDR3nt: TGCGCCAGCAGCTTGGTCGACGCCTCCGGGGGCTACACCTTC
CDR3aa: CASSLVDASGGYTF

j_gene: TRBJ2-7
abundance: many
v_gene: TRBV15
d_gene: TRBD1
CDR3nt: TGTGCCACCAGCAGATTAACAGGGGGAGAGCAGTACTTC
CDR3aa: CATSRLTGGEQYF

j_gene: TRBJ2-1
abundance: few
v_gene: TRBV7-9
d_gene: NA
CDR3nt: TGTGCCAGCAGCTTAGCGACCAAACTCCTCAGCAATGAGCAGTTCTTC
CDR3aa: CASSLATKLLSNEQFF

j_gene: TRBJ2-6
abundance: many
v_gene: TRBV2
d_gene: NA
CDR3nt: TGTGCCAGCAGTGGGGGGCTTGGGGCCAACGTCCTGACTTTC
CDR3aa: CASSGGLGANVLTF

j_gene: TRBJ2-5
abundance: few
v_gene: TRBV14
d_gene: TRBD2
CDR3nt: TGTGCCAGCAGCCAAGTTCTAGCGGGGGGTGAGACCCAGTACTTC
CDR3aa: CASSQVLAGGETQYF

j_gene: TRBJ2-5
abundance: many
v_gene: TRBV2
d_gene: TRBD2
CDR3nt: TGTGCCAGCACCCCAATGACTAGCTTGGCGGCGGGGACCCAGTACTTC
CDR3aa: CASTPMTSLAAGTQYF

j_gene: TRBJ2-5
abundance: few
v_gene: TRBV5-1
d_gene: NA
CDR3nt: TGCGCCAGCAGCTCGGGGGGACAGTTTTACCAAGAGACCCAGTACTTC
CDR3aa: CASSSGGQFYQETQYF

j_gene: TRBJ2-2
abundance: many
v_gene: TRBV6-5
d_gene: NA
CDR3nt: TGTGCCAGCAGTTACTCGGGGGGGCAGAGCGGGGAGCTGTTTTTT
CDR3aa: CASSYSGGQSGELFF

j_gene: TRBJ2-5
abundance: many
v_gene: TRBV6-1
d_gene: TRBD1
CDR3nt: TGTGCCAGCAGTGAAGCGACAGGGGGCCAAGAGACCCAGTACTTC
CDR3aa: CASSEATGGQETQYF